One and the same sample provided the 16 T cell receptor beta chains below, sequenced in a study of blood T cell repertoires in COVID-19. Profiled with immunoSEQ multiplex PCR; TCRdb holds only in-frame clones, not every one. The profile shows 95,000 to 150,000 clones, around 81% of them singletons. Source material: peripheral blood. Every receptor here comes from a man between 65 and 85 years old with acute or convalescent COVID-19.

This rearrangement joins TRBV11-3 to TRBJ1-1; 7 bases align to TRBD1. CDR1 SGHNT and CDR2 YENEEA come from the germline V gene. Trimming cost V 5 bases and J 3 bases; bases outside gene matches: 6. This CDR3 comprises 14 residues. CDR3 nucleotides: TGTGCCAGCAGCGGGACAGTGGAAGACACTGAAGCTTTCTTT. Translated: CASSGTVEDTEAFF.

This clone was found once. The chain carries TRBV18 and TRBJ1-2, with a possible D match to TRBD1 (5 bases). V gave up 0 bases and J gave up 3 bases, with 11 bases separating them. Germline loops: CDR1 KGHSH, CDR2 LQKENI. The CDR3 is 15 amino acids. CDR3 in amino acids: CASSPPGGFDYGYTF. For the CDR3, the DNA is TGTGCCAGCTCACCACCGGGGGGTTTCGACTATGGCTACACCTTC. Combining the CDR3 with reference TRBV18 and TRBJ1-2 gives the whole variable domain NAGVMQNPRHLVRRRGQEARLRCSPMKGHSHVYWYRQLPEEGLKFMVYLQKENIIDESGMPKERFSAEFPKEGPSILRIQQVVRGDSAAYFCASSPPGGFDYGYTFGSGTRLTVV.

The V call is TRBV7-2, the J call TRBJ2-5; no clear D gene. This CDR3 contains 14 residues. Trimming shortened V by 5 bases and J by 0 bases, and 10 bases separated the two germline ends. In germline, CDR1 is SGHTA, CDR2 FQGNSA. The CDR3 DNA sequence: TGTGCCAGCAGCCCGCGGCGGAACCAAGAGACCCAGTACTTC. As protein: CASSPRRNQETQYF.

V is TRBV7-9 and J is TRBJ2-1, with TRBD1 as a possible D gene (6 bases). This CDR3 contains 17 residues. Germline V CDR1 and CDR2: SEHNR, FQNEAQ (reference sequence). The V and J ends lost 1 base and 3 bases respectively, with 16 bases between them. The chain's CDR3 is CASSLDLLGAVYNEQFF. CDR3 in DNA: TGTGCCAGCAGCTTAGACTTGCTGGGGGCGGTCTACAATGAGCAGTTCTTC.

The table lists this clone with a few counts. The rearrangement links TRBV5-1 to TRBJ1-1; 9 bases agree with TRBD1. This CDR3 contains 16 residues. The V gene end was trimmed by 4 bases and the J gene end by 4 bases; junction bases not matched to a gene: 11. Germline CDR1 SGHRS, CDR2 YFSETQ. CDR3 DNA sequence: TGCGCCAGCAGCCCGGGACAGGGCCTTTATAGCACTGAAGCTTTCTTT. As protein: CASSPGQGLYSTEAFF.

The chain has TRBV5-1 and TRBJ2-5, with TRBD1 identical over 7 bases. The CDR3 spans 14 residues. Per the germline V gene, CDR1 is SGHRS and CDR2 is YFSETQ. With V trimmed by 5 bases and J by 4 bases, 8 bases remained unmatched. This chain's CDR3 is CASSSNRGGETQYF. DNA of the CDR3: TGCGCCAGCAGTTCTAACAGGGGCGGAGAGACCCAGTACTTC. Based on the CDR3 plus reference TRBV5-1 and TRBJ2-5, the full variable domain is KAGVTQTPRYLIKTRGQQVTLSCSPISGHRSVSWYQQTPGQGLQFLFEYFSETQRNKGNFPGRFSGRQFSNSRSEMNVSTLELGDSALYLCASSSNRGGETQYFGPGTRLLVL.

The rearrangement joins TRBV27 to TRBJ1-5; D may be TRBD1 (5 bases). Trimming left V 2 bases short and J 0 bases short, with 11 bases between. The CDR3 covers 16 residues. The germline V gene encodes CDR1 MNHEY and CDR2 SMNVEV (reference sequence). The CDR3 DNA follows: TGTGCCAGCAGTTTAAGGACAACTAATAGCAATCAGCCCCAGCATTTT. It yields the protein CASSLRTTNSNQPQHF.

This clone was observed a few times. The chain carries TRBV4-2 and TRBJ1-5, with 9 nucleotides matching TRBD1. CDR1 and CDR2 from the germline V gene are LGHNA and YNFKEQ. CDR3 length equals 18 residues. The V and J ends lost 0 bases and 3 bases, in that order; junction bases with no gene match: 9. The CDR3 loop reads CASSQERPGTGNNQPQHF. Here the CDR3 DNA reads TGTGCCAGCAGCCAAGAGCGCCCTGGGACAGGGAACAATCAGCCCCAGCATTTT.

V and J are TRBV30 and TRBJ2-2, with 10 bases lining up with TRBD1. V trimming: 1 base; J trimming: 6 bases; junction bases outside the gene matches: 5. The CDR3 is 15 residues long. Germline CDR1 and CDR2: GTSNPN and SVGIG (reference sequence). CDR3 nucleotide sequence: TGTGCCTGGAGTGAGACAGGGGGCCAGCCCGGGGAGCTGTTTTTT. Translating it yields CAWSETGGQPGELFF.

The chain uses TRBV30 and TRBJ2-7; TRBD2 agrees at 7 bases. In germline, CDR1 is GTSNPN, CDR2 SVGIG (reference sequence). CDR3 size: 14 residues. The ends lost 4 bases at V and 5 bases at J; junction bases unmatched: 11. This chain's CDR3 is CAWNVGLGVDEQYF. CDR3 DNA sequence: TGTGCCTGGAACGTAGGACTAGGGGTCGACGAGCAGTACTTC.

This clone was counted ten times or more. This sequence joins TRBV4-2 and TRBJ1-1, with D possibly being TRBD1 (6 bases). Trimming pared 8 bases from V and 0 bases from J, leaving 16 bases between. The CDR3 is made up of 15 amino acids. The germline gives CDR1 LGHNA, CDR2 YNFKEQ. CDR3 nucleotide sequence: TGTGCCAGCCAGAGGGGGTCGGGGATGAACACTGAAGCTTTCTTT. Protein: CASQRGSGMNTEAFF.

This sequence joins TRBV5-6 and TRBJ2-2, with no clear D. There are 17 residues in the CDR3. V dropped 2 bases and J dropped 4 bases, with 18 bases sitting between them. Germline loops: CDR1 SGHDT, CDR2 YYEEEE. CDR3 nucleotide sequence: TGTGCCAGCAGCTTTATTCATCTGGCGGAGATCACCGGGGAGCTGTTTTTT. Translation: CASSFIHLAEITGELFF.

This clone has only one observation. The chain has TRBV19 and TRBJ1-1; 11 positions match TRBD1. This CDR3 spans 14 amino acids. Losses at the gene ends were 6 bases for V and 2 bases for J; bases not matched to a gene: 2. Germline assignment: CDR1 LNHDA and CDR2 SQIVND (reference sequence). CDR3 amino acids: CASRGQGDNTEAFF. The CDR3 coding sequence is TGTGCCAGTAGGGGACAGGGGGACAACACTGAAGCTTTCTTT.

V is TRBV19 and J is TRBJ1-1, with a possible D match to TRBD1 (6 bases). Germline V gives CDR1 LNHDA, CDR2 SQIVND (reference sequence). Trimming pared 7 bases from V and 0 bases from J, leaving 15 bases between. The CDR3 totals 15 residues. CDR3 nucleotide sequence: TGTGCCAGTAACCCCCTAACAGGGATGAACACTGAAGCTTTCTTT. Its protein is CASNPLTGMNTEAFF. Full variable domain (outside the CDR3, taken from reference TRBV19 and TRBJ1-1): DGGITQSPKYLFRKEGQNVTLSCEQNLNHDAMYWYRQDPGQGLRLIYYSQIVNDFQKGDIAEGYSVSREKKESFPLTVTSAQKNPTAFYLCASNPLTGMNTEAFFGQGTRLTVV.

This chain uses TRBV19 with TRBJ1-5; D gene unclear. Trimming pared 11 bases from V and 1 base from J, leaving 9 bases between. This CDR3 contains 12 residues. Looked up from germline, CDR1 is LNHDA and CDR2 is SQIVND (reference sequence). The CDR3 loop is CASSESNQPQHF. The CDR3 nucleotides are TGTGCCTCTAGTGAGAGCAATCAGCCCCAGCATTTT.

This chain connects TRBV5-1 to TRBJ1-2; D unclear. There are 15 residues in the CDR3. V was shortened by 1 base and J by 2 bases, with 12 bases between the two germline ends. CDR1 and CDR2 from the germline V gene are SGHRS and YFSETQ. CDR3 nucleotides: TGCGCCAGCAGCTTGACGGACGGACTAAACTATGGCTACACCTTC. Protein product: CASSLTDGLNYGYTF.